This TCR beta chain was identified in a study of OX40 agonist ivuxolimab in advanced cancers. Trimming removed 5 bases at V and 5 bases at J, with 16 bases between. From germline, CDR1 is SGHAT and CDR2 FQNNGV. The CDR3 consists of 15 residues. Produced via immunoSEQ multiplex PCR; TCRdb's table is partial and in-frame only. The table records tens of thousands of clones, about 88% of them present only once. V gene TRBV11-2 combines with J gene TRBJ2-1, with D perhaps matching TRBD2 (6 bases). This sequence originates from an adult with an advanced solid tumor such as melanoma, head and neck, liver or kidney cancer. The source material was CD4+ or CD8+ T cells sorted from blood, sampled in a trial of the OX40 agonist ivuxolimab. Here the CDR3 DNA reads TGTGCCAGCAGCCTACCGCGGGGTTCGAACAATGAGCAGTTCTTC. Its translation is CASSLPRGSNNEQFF.